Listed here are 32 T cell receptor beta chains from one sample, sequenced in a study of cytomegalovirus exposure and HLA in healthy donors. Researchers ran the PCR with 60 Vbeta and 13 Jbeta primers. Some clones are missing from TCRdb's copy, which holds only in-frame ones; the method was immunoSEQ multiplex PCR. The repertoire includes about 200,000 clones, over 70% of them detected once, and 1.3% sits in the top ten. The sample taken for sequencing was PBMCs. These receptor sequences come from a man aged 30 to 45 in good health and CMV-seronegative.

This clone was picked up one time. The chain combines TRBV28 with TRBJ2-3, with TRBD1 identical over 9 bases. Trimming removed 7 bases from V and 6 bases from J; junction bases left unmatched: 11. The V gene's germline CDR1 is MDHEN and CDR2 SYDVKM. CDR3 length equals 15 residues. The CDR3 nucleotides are TGTGCCAGCACCAGGGGACAGGGTAAAGTCGATACGCAGTATTTT. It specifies CASTRGQGKVDTQYF. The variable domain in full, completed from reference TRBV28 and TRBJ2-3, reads DVKVTQSSRYLVKRTGEKVFLECVQDMDHENMFWYRQDPGLGLRLIYFSYDVKMKEKGDIPEGYSVSREKKERFSLILESASTNQTSMYLCASTRGQGKVDTQYFGPGTRLTVL.

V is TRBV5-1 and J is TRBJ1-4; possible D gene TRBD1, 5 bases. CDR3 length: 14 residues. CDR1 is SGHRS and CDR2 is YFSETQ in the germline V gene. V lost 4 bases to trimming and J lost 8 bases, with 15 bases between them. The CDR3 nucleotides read TGCGCCAGCAGCAAGACAGATAGATGGGAAAAACTGTTTTTT. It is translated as CASSKTDRWEKLFF.

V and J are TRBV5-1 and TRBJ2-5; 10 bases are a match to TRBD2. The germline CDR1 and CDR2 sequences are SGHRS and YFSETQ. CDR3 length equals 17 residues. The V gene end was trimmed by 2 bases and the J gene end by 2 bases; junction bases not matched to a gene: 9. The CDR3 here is CASSLGRLAGGQETQYF. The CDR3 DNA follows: TGCGCCAGCAGCTTAGGTCGGTTAGCGGGAGGACAAGAGACCCAGTACTTC. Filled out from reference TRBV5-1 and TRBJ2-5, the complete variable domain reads KAGVTQTPRYLIKTRGQQVTLSCSPISGHRSVSWYQQTPGQGLQFLFEYFSETQRNKGNFPGRFSGRQFSNSRSEMNVSTLELGDSALYLCASSLGRLAGGQETQYFGPGTRLLVL.

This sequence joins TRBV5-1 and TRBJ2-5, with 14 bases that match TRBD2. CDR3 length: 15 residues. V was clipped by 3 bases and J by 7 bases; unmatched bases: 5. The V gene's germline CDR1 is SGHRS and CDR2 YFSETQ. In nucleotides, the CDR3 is TGCGCCAGCAGCTCACCCGGACTAGCGGGAGGGACCCAGTACTTC. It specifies CASSSPGLAGGTQYF.

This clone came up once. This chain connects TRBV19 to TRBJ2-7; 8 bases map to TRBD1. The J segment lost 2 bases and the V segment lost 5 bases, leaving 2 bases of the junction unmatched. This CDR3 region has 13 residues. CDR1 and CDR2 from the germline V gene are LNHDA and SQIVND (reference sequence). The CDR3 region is CASSRTGPYEQYF. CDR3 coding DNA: TGTGCCAGTAGTCGGACAGGGCCCTACGAGCAGTACTTC.

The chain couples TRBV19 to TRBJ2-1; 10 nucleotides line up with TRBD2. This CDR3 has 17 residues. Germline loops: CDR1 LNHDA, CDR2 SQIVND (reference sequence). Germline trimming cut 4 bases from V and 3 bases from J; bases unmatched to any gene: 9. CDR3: CASSKLAGGAVYNEQFF. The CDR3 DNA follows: TGTGCCAGTAGTAAATTAGCGGGAGGAGCGGTCTACAATGAGCAGTTCTTC.

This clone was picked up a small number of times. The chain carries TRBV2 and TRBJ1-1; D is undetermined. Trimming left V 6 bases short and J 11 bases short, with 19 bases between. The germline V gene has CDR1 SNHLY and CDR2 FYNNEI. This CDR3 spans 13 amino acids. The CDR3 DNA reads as TGTGCCAGCAGCGAAAGGTCTGGGAGGTCCGCTTTCTTT. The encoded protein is CASSERSGRSAFF.

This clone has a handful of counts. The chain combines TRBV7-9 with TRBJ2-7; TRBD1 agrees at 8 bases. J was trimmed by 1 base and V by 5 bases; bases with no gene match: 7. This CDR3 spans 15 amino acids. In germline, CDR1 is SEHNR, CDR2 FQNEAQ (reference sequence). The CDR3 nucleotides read TGTGCCAGCAGCCAGACAACAGGGGGGTCCTACGAGCAGTACTTC. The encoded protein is CASSQTTGGSYEQYF.

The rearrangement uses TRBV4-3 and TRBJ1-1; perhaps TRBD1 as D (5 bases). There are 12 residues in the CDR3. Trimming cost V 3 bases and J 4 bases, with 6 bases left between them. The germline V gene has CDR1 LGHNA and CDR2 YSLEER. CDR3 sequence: CASSHQGTEAFF. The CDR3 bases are TGCGCCAGCAGCCACCAGGGCACTGAAGCTTTCTTT.

The CDR3 bases are TGTGCCAGCAGTTCCCCAAGGACTAGCCCCTACAATGAGCAGTTCTTC. Encoded protein: CASSSPRTSPYNEQFF. The chain has TRBV28 and TRBJ2-1; 8 bases map to TRBD2. Looked up from germline, CDR1 is MDHEN and CDR2 is SYDVKM. J gave up 2 bases and V 4 bases, and 7 bases lay outside the gene matches. The CDR3 contains 16 residues. Drawing the rest from reference TRBV28 and TRBJ2-1, the complete variable domain is DVKVTQSSRYLVKRTGEKVFLECVQDMDHENMFWYRQDPGLGLRLIYFSYDVKMKEKGDIPEGYSVSREKKERFSLILESASTNQTSMYLCASSSPRTSPYNEQFFGPGTRLTVL.

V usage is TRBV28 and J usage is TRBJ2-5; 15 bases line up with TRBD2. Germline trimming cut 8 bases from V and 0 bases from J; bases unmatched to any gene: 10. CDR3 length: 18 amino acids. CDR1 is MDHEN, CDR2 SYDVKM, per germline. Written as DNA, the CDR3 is TGTGCCAGCGCGGGACTAGCGGGGGGCCAGGCGTACCAAGAGACCCAGTACTTC. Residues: CASAGLAGGQAYQETQYF.

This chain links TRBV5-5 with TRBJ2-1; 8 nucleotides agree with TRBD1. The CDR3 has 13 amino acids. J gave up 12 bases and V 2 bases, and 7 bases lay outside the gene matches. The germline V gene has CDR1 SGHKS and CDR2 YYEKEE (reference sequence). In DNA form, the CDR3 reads TGTGCCAGCAGCTTCTTTACAGGGGGTTCGCAGTTCTTC. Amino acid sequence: CASSFFTGGSQFF.

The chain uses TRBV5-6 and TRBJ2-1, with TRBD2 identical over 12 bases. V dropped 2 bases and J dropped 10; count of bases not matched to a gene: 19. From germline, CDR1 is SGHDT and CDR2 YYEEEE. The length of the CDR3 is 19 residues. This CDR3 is CASSFQLGLAGSLSSEQFF. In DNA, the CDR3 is TGTGCCAGCAGCTTCCAACTAGGACTAGCGGGAAGCCTTTCAAGCGAGCAGTTCTTC.

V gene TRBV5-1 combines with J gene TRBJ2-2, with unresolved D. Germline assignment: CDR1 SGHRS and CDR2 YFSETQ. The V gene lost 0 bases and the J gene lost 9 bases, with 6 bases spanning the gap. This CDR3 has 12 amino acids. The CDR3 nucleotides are TGCGCCAGCAGCTTGGAAGCGCGGGAGCTGTTTTTT. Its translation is CASSLEARELFF.

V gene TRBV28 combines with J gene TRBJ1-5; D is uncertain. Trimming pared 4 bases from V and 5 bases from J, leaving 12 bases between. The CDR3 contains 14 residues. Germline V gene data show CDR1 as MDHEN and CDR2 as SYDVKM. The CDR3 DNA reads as TGTGCCAGCAGTTGGCTACGAGAGGATCAGCCCCAGCATTTT. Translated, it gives CASSWLREDQPQHF.

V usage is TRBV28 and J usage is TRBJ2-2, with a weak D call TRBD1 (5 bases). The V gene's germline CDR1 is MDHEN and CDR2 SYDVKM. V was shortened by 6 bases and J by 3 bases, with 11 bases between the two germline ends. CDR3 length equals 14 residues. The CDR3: CASRRDRDTGELFF. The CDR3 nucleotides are TGTGCCAGCAGACGAGACAGAGACACCGGGGAGCTGTTTTTT.

The CDR3 DNA sequence: TGTGCCAGCAGTGAAGCAACAGATTCACCCCTCCACTTT. Protein sequence: CASSEATDSPLHF. The V gene is TRBV6-1, the J gene TRBJ1-6; no clear D gene. V lost 0 bases to trimming and J lost 8 bases, with 5 bases between them. This CDR3 has 13 residues. Looked up from germline, CDR1 is MNHNS and CDR2 is SASEGT.

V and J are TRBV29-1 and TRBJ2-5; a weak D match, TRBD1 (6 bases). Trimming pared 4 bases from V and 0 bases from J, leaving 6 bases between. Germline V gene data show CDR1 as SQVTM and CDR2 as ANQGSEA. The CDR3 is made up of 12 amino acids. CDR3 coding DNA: TGCAGCGTTGGACAGGACCAAGAGACCCAGTACTTC. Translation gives CSVGQDQETQYF. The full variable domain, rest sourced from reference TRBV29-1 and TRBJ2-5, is SAVISQKPSRDICQRGTSLTIQCQVDSQVTMMFWYRQQPGQSLTLIATANQGSEATYESGFVIDKFPISRPNLTFSTLTVSNMSPEDSSIYLCSVGQDQETQYFGPGTRLLVL.

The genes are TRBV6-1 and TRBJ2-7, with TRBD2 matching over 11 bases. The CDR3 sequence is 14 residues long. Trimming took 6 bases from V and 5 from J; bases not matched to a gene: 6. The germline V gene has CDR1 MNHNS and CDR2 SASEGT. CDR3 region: CASRELAGVHEQYF. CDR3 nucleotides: TGTGCCAGCAGGGAACTAGCGGGAGTCCACGAGCAGTACTTC.

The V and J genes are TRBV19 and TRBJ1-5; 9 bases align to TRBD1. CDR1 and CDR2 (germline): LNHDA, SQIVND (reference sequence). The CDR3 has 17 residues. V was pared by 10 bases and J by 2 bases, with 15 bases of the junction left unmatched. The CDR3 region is CATALGTGGGGNQPQHF. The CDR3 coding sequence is TGTGCCACCGCGTTGGGTACAGGGGGCGGTGGCAATCAGCCCCAGCATTTT. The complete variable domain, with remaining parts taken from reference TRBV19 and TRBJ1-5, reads DGGITQSPKYLFRKEGQNVTLSCEQNLNHDAMYWYRQDPGQGLRLIYYSQIVNDFQKGDIAEGYSVSREKKESFPLTVTSAQKNPTAFYLCATALGTGGGGNQPQHFGDGTRLSIL.

CDR3 residues: CASSPPARWREFF. The CDR3 coding sequence is TGTGCCAGCTCACCACCGGCGCGGTGGCGGGAGTTCTTC. This chain uses TRBV18 with TRBJ2-1; maybe TRBD2 (5 bases). The CDR3 covers 13 residues. V was cut by 0 bases and J by 14 bases, with 14 bases left in between. Germline V gives CDR1 KGHSH, CDR2 LQKENI.

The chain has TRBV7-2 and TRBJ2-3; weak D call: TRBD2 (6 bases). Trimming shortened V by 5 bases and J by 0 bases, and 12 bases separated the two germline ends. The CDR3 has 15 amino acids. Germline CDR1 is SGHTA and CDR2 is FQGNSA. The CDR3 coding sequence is TGTGCCAGCAGCCCGGACTATCTTAGCACAGATACGCAGTATTTT. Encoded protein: CASSPDYLSTDTQYF.

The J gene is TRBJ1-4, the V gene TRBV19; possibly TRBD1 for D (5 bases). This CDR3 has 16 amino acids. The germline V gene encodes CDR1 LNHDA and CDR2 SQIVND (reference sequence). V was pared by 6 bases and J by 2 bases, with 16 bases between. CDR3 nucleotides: TGTGCCAGTAGCCGATTGCAGGGATTTACTAATGAAAAACTGTTTTTT. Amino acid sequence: CASSRLQGFTNEKLFF.

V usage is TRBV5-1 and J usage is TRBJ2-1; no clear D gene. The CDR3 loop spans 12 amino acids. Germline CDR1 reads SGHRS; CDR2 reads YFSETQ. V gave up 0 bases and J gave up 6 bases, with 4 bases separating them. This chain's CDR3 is CASSLEANEQFF. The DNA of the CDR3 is TGCGCCAGCAGCTTGGAAGCCAATGAGCAGTTCTTC.

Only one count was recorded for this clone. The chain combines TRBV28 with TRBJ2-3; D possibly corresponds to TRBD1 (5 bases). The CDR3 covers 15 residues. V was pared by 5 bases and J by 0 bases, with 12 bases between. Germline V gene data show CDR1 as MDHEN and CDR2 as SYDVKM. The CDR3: CASSQGHVSTDTQYF. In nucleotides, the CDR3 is TGTGCCAGCAGTCAAGGACACGTTAGCACAGATACGCAGTATTTT.

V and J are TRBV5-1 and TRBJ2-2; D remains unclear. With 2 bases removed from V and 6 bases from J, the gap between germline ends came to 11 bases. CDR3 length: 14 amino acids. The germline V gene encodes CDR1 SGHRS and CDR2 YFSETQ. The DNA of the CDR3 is TGCGCCAGCAGCTTAGGAGCTACTTCCGGGGAGCTGTTTTTT. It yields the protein CASSLGATSGELFF.

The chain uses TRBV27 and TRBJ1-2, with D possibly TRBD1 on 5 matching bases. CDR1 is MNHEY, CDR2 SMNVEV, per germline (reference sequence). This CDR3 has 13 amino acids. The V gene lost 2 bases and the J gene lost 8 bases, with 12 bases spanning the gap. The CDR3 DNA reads TGTGCCAGCAGTTTACAGGGCGATCGGGGCTACACCTTC. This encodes CASSLQGDRGYTF.

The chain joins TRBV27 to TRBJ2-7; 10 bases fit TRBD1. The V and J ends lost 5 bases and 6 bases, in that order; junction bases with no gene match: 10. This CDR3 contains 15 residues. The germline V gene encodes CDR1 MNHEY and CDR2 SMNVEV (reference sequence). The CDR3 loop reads CASSTTGTGVLEQYF. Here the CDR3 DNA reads TGTGCCAGCAGTACGACCGGGACAGGGGTACTCGAGCAGTACTTC.

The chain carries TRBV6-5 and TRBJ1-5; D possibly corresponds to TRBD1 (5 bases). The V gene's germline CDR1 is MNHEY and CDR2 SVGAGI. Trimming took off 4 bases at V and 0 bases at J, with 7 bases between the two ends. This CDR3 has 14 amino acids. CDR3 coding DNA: TGTGCCAGCAGTTGGGGGGGTAGCAATCAGCCCCAGCATTTT. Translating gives CASSWGGSNQPQHF.

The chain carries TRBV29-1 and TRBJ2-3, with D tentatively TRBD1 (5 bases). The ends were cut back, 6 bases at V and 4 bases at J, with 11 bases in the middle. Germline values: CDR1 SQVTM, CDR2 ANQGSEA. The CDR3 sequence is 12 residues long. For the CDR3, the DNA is TGCAGCGTGCCAGGGTTCCCAGATACGCAGTATTTT. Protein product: CSVPGFPDTQYF.

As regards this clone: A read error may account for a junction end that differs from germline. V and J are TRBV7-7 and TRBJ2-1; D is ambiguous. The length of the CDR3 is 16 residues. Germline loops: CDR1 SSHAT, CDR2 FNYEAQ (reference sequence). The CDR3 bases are TGTGCTAGCAGCGTCAGATTAACAGACTCCTACAATGAGCAGTTCTTC. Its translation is CASSVRLTDSYNEQFF.

This chain's CDR3 is CASTMTAGHNGYTF. In DNA form, the CDR3 reads TGTGCCAGCACCATGACAGCCGGACATAATGGCTACACCTTC. The J gene is TRBJ1-2, the V gene TRBV5-4, with D possibly TRBD1 on 5 matching bases. CDR1 is SGHNT and CDR2 is YYREEE in the germline V gene (reference sequence). Trimming left V 6 bases short and J 6 bases short, with 18 bases between. The CDR3 consists of 14 residues.